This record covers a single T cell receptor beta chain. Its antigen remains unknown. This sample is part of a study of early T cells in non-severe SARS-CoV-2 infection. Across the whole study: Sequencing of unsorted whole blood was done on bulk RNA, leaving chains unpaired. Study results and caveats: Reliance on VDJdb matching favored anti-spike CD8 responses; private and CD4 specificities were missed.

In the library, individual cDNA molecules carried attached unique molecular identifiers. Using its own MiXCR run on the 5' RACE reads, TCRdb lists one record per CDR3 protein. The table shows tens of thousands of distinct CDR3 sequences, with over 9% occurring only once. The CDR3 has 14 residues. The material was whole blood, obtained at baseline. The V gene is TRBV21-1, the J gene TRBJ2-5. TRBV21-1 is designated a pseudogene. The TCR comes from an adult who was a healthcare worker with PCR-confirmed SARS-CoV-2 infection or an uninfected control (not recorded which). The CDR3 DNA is TGTGCCAGCAGCAATGGGGGGTACCAAGAGACCCAGTACTTC. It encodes CASSNGGYQETQYF.